This TCR beta chain comes out of a study of blood T cell repertoires in COVID-19. CDR1 and CDR2 from the germline V gene are SGHTA and FQGNSA. The CDR3 is 15 amino acids. Germline trimming cut 5 bases from V and 5 bases from J; bases unmatched to any gene: 7. Libraries were prepared by immunoSEQ multiplex PCR; TCRdb keeps only in-frame clonotypes and omits some of them. This table holds roughly 67,000 clones, approximately 73% found once. The chain links TRBV7-2 to TRBJ2-1; the match to TRBD2 covers 9 bases. This TCR was sampled from a woman between 45 and 60 years old with active or convalescent COVID-19. The sequenced material came from peripheral blood. In DNA, the CDR3 is TGTGCCAGCAGCAACGGACTAGCGACAAACAATGAGCAGTTCTTC. It specifies CASSNGLATNNEQFF.